Described below is a single TCR beta chain sequence and its context. Its antigen remains unidentified. The sample originates from a study of blood T cells in healthy people across ages. At the level of the study: Roughly one uniquely barcoded beta molecule per two T cells was captured. Findings and caveats of the study: Per million T cells, the diversity of TCR beta decreased roughly linearly as age advanced.

Primers used in a second PCR of roughly 6 to 11 cycles were a sample-barcoded 5' primer and a J-beta primer mix. MiXCR, applied by TCRdb to the 5' RACE reads, yields one record per CDR3 protein. The repertoire includes around 580,000 distinct CDR3 sequences, about 45% of them detected once, and around 23% sits in the top ten. The CDR3 is 12 residues long. CDR1 and CDR2 from the germline V gene are DFQATT and SNEGSKA (reference sequence). The chain joins TRBV20-1 to TRBJ2-3; 8 positions agree with TRBD1. Sequencing input: blood. The source is an elderly man in good health. CDR3 protein: CSAGTGGDTQYF. In nucleotides, the CDR3 is TGCAGCGCCGGGACAGGTGGAGATACGCAGTATTTT.